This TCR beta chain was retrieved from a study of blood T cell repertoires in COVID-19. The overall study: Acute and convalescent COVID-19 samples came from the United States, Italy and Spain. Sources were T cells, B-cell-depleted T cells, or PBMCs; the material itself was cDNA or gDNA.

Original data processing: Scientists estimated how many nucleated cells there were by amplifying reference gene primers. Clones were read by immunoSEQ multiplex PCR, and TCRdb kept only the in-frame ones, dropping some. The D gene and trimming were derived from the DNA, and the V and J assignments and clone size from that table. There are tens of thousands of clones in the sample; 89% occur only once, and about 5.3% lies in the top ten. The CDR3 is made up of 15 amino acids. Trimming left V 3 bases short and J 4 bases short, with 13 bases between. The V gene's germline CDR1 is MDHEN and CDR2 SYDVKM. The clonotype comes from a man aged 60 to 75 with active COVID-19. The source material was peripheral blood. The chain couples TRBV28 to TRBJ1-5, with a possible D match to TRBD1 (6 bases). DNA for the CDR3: TGTGCCAGCAGTTTGGGGGGGGCTGGGAATCAGCCCCAGCATTTT. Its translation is CASSLGGAGNQPQHF.